This T cell receptor (beta chain) is drawn from a study of T-cell reconstitution after alpha-beta-depleted transplantation in children. Unique molecular identifiers were incorporated during preparation of the TCRbeta library. TCRdb reanalysed the PCR reads using MiXCR and keeps one entry per CDR3 protein. The table has roughly 24,000 distinct CDR3 sequences, roughly 11% seen once. There are many counts of this clonotype. Sequence at one end of the junction differs from germline and may be a read error. CDR3 length: 11 residues. The germline V gene encodes CDR1 DFQATT and CDR2 SNEGSKA (reference sequence).

The specimen comprised PBMCs from the stem cell graft donor, sampled from the stem cell graft. The TCR was taken from a human donor who donated a stem cell graft to a child with chronic granulomatous disease. V and J are TRBV20-1 and TRBJ2-4; the match to TRBD2 covers 9 bases. The DNA for the CDR3 is TGCAGTGCTAGAGACAAGCGGGAGGTCACCTTC. Residues: CSARDKREVTF.